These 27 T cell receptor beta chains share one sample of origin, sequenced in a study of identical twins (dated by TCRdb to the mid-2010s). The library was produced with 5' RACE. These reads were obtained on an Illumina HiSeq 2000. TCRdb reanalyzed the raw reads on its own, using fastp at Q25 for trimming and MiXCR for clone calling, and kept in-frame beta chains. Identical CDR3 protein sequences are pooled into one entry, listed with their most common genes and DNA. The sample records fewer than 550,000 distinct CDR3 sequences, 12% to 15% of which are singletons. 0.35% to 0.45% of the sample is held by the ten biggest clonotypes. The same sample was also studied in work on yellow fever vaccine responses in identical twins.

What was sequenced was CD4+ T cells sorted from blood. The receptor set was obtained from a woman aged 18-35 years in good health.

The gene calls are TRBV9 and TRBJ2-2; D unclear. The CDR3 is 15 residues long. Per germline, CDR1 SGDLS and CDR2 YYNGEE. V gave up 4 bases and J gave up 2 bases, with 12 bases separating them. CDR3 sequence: CASSPRYFNTGELFF. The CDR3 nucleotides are TGTGCCAGCAGCCCTCGTTACTTCAACACCGGGGAGCTGTTTTTT.

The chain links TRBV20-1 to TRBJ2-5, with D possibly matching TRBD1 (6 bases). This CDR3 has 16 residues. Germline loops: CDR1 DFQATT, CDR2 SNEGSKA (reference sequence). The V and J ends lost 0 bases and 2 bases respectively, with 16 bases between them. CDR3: CSARDGHRVSQETQYF. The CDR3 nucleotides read TGCAGTGCTAGAGATGGGCACAGGGTCAGTCAAGAGACCCAGTACTTC.

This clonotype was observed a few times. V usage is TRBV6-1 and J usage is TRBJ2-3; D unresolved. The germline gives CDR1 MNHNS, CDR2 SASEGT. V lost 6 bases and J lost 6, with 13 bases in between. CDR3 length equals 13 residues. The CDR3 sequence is CASRTNVWDTQYF. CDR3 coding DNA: TGTGCCAGCAGAACAAACGTTTGGGATACGCAGTATTTT.

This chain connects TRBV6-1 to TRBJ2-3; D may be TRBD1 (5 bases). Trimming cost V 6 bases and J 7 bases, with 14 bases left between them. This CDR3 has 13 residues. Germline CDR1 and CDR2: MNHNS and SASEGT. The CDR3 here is CASSRAPLNTQYF. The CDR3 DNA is TGTGCCAGCAGCAGGGCTCCGTTGAATACGCAGTATTTT.

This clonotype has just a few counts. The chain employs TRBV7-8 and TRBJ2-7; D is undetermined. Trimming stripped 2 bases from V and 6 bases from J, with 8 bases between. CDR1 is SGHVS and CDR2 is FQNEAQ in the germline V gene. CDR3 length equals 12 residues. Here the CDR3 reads CASSLQVGEQYF. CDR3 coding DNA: TGTGCCAGCAGCTTACAGGTTGGCGAGCAGTACTTC.

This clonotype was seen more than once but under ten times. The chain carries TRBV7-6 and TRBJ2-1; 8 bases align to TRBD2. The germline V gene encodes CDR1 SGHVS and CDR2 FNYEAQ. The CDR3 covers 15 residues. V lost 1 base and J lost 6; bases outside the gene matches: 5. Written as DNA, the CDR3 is TGTGCCAGCAGCTTAGAAGCGGGGGTTATCAATGAGCAGTTCTTC. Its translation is CASSLEAGVINEQFF.

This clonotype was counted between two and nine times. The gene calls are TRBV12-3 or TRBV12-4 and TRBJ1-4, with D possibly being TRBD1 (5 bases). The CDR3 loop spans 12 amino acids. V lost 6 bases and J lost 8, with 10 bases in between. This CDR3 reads CASRGTSEKLFF. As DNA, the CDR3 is TGTGCCAGCAGAGGGACGAGCGAAAAACTGTTTTTT.

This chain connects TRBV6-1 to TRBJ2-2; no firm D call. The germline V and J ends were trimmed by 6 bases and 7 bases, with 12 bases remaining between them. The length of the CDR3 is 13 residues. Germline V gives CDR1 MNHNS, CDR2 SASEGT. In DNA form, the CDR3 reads TGTGCCAGCAGCGTGGACGAGCTCGGGGAGCTGTTTTTT. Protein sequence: CASSVDELGELFF.

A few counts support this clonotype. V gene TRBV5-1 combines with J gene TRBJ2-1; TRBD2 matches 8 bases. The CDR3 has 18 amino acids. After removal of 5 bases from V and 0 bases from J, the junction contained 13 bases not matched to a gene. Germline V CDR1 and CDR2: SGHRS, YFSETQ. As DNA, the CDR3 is TGCGCCAGCAGTGGTCGAGGAGCGGGGGCCTACTCCTACAATGAGCAGTTCTTC. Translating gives CASSGRGAGAYSYNEQFF.

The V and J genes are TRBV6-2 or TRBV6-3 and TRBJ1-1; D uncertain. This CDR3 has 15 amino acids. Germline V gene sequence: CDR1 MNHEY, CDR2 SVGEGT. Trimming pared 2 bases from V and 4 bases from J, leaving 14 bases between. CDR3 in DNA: TGTGCCAGCAGTTACCCCCGGATCACGGGCACTGAAGCTTTCTTT. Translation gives CASSYPRITGTEAFF.

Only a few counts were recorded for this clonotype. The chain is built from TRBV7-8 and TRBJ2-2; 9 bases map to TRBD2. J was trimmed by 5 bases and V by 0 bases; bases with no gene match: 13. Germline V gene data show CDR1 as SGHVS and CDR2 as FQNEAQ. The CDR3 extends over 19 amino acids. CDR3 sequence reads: CASSLALAGHRGGTGELFF. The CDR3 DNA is TGTGCCAGCAGCTTAGCGCTAGCGGGACACCGGGGGGGGACCGGGGAGCTGTTTTTT.

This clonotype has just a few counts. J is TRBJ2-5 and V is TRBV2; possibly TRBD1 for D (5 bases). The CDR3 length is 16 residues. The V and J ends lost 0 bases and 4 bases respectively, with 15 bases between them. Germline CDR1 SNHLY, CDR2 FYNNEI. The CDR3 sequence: CASSEARPGLRETQYF. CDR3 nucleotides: TGTGCCAGCAGTGAAGCTCGCCCAGGGCTTCGAGAGACCCAGTACTTC.

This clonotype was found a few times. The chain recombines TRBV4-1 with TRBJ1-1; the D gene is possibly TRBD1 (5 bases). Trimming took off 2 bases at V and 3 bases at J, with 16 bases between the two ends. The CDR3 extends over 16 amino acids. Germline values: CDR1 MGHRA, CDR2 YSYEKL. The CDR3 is CASSQSGVRGDTEAFF. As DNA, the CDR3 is TGCGCCAGCAGCCAATCGGGGGTCAGAGGGGACACTGAAGCTTTCTTT.

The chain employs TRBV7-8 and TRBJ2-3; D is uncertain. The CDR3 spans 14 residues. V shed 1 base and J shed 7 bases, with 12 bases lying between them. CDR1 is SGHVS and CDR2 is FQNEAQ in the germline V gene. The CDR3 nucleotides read TGTGCCAGCAGCTTAGTCGAGATAGATTATACGCAGTATTTT. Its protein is CASSLVEIDYTQYF. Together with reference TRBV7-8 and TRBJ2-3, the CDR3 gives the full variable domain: GAGVSQSPRYKVAKRGQDVALRCDPISGHVSLFWYQQALGQGPEFLTYFQNEAQLDKSGLPSDRFFAERPEGSVSTLKIQRTQQEDSAVYLCASSLVEIDYTQYFGPGTRLTVL.

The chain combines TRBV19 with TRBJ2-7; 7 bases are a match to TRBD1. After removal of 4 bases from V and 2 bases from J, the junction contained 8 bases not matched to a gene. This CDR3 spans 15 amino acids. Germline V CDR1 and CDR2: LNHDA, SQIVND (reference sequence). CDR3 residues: CASSRQGQGAYEQYF. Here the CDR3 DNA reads TGTGCCAGTAGTAGGCAGGGGCAGGGGGCCTACGAGCAGTACTTC. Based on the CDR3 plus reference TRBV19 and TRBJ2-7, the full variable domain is DGGITQSPKYLFRKEGQNVTLSCEQNLNHDAMYWYRQDPGQGLRLIYYSQIVNDFQKGDIAEGYSVSREKKESFPLTVTSAQKNPTAFYLCASSRQGQGAYEQYFGPGTRLTVT.

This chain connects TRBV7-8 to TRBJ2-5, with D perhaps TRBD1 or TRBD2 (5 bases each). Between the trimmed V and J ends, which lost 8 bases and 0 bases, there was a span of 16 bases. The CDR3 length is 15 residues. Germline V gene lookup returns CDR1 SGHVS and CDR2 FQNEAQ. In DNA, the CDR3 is TGTGCCAGCCTGTCGGGACGGAACGACCAAGAGACCCAGTACTTC. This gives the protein CASLSGRNDQETQYF.

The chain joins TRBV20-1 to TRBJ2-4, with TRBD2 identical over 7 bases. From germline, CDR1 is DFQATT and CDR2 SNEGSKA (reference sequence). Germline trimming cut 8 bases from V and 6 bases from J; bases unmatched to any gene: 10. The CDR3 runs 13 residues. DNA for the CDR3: TGCAGTCCCTCGGGGAGGGGCAGAAACATTCAGTACTTC. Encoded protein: CSPSGRGRNIQYF.

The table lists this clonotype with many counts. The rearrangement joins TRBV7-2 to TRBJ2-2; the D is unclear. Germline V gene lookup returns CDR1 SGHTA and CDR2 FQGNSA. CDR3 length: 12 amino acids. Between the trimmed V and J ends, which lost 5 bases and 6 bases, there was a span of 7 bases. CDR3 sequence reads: CASSPGPGELFF. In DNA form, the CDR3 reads TGTGCCAGCAGCCCGGGCCCCGGGGAGCTGTTTTTT.

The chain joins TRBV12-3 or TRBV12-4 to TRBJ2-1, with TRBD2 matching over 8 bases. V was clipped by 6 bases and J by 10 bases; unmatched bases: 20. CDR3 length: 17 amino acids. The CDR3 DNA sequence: TGTGCCAGCAGCCCCCAAGGGGCGGGGGGAACCCCTAGAGAGCAGTTCTTC. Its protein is CASSPQGAGGTPREQFF.

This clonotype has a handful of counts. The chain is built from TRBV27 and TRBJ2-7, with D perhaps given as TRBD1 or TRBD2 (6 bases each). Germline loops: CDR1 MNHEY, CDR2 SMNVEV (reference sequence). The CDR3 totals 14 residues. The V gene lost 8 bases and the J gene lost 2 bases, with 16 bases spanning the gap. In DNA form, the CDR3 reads TGTGCCAGCCAGCCTAAGGGGGGCACCTACGAGCAGTACTTC. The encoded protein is CASQPKGGTYEQYF.

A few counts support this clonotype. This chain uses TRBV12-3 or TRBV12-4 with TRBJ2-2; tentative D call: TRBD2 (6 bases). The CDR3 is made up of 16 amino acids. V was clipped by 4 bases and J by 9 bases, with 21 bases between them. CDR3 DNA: TGTGCCAGCAGTTGGGGTAGGACCGGGGGAACCCGGGAGCTGTTTTTT. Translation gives CASSWGRTGGTRELFF.

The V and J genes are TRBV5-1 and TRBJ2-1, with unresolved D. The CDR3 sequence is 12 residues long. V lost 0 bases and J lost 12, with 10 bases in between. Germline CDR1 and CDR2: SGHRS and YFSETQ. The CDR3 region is CASSLDWVRQFF. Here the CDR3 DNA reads TGCGCCAGCAGCTTGGACTGGGTTCGGCAGTTCTTC.

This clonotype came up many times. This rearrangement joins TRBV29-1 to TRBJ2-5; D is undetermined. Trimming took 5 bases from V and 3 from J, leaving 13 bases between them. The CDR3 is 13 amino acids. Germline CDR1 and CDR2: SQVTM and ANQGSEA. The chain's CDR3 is CSVLDILKETQYF. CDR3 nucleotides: TGCAGCGTTCTCGACATTTTAAAAGAGACCCAGTACTTC.

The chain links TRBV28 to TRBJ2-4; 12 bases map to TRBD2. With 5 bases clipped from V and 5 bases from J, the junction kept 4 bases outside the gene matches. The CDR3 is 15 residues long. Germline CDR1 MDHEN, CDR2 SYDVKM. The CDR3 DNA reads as TGTGCCAGCAGTCTAGCGGGGGGGACCCAAAACATTCAGTACTTC. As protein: CASSLAGGTQNIQYF.

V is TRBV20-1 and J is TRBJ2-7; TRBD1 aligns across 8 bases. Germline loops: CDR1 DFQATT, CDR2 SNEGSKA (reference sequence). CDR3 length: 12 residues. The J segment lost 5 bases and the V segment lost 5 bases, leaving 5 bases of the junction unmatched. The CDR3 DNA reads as TGCAGTGCTCAGGGGGCTTATAACGAGCAGTACTTC. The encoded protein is CSAQGAYNEQYF.

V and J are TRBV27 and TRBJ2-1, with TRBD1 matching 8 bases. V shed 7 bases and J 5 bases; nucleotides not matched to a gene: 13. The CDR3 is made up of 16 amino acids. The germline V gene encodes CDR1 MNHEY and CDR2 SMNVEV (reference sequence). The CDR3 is CASTPLDRVDNNEQFF. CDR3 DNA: TGTGCCAGCACCCCCCTGGACAGGGTTGACAACAATGAGCAGTTCTTC.

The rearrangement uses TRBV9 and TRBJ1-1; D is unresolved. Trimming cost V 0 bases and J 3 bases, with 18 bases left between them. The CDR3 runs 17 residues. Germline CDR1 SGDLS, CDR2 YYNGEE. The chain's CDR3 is CASSVEILKGPYTEAFF. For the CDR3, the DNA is TGTGCCAGCAGCGTAGAAATCTTGAAGGGTCCCTACACTGAAGCTTTCTTT. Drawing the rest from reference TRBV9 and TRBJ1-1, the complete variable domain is DSGVTQTPKHLITATGQRVTLRCSPRSGDLSVYWYQQSLDQGLQFLIQYYNGEERAKGNILERFSAQQFPDLHSELNLSSLELGDSALYFCASSVEILKGPYTEAFFGQGTRLTVV.